This TCR beta chain was found in a study of shared clonotypes between healthy human individuals. Germline V gene lookup returns CDR1 SGDLS and CDR2 YYNGEE. The CDR3 contains 11 residues. As concerns this clone: At one end, the junction sequence differs from germline, possibly due to a read error.

Clones were sequenced by immunoSEQ multiplex PCR, and TCRdb holds only the in-frame ones, with some missing. The sample carries about 2.4 million clones, approximately 93% recorded once. The chain joins TRBV9 to TRBJ2-1; no definite D call. The origin of this receptor is a young man in good health. Some clones in this sample may be carry-over from other donors' samples. The sequencing input was naive CD4+ T cells from PBMCs. Noted subset: CD45RA+ positively selected. The CDR3 here is CASGVANEQFF. The CDR3 DNA reads as TGTGCCAGCGGCGTTGCCAATGAGCAGTTCTTC.